The present TCR beta chain was sequenced within a study of long-term antiretroviral therapy in people with HIV. Germline CDR1 SGHDN, CDR2 FVKESK. The CDR3 has 14 amino acids. Trimming took off 3 bases at V and 5 bases at J, with 13 bases between the two ends. Sequencing used immunoSEQ v3.0 at survey level. Produced via immunoSEQ multiplex PCR; TCRdb's table is partial and in-frame only. The sample holds 16,000 or so clones, more than 60% seen once. V gene TRBV14 combines with J gene TRBJ1-2; D remains ambiguous. This receptor was taken from a young man with HIV. Source: unsorted PBMCs, taken roughly 2.2 years before starting antiretroviral therapy. The CDR3 is CASSQGGSYYGYTF. The DNA for the CDR3 is TGTGCCAGCAGCCAGGGCGGCAGCTATTATGGCTACACCTTC. Looking up the rest from reference TRBV14 and TRBJ1-2 gives the full variable domain: EAGVTQFPSHSVIEKGQTVTLRCDPISGHDNLYWYRRVMGKEIKFLLHFVKESKQDESGMPNNRFLAERTGGTYSTLKVQPAELEDSGVYFCASSQGGSYYGYTFGSGTRLTVV.